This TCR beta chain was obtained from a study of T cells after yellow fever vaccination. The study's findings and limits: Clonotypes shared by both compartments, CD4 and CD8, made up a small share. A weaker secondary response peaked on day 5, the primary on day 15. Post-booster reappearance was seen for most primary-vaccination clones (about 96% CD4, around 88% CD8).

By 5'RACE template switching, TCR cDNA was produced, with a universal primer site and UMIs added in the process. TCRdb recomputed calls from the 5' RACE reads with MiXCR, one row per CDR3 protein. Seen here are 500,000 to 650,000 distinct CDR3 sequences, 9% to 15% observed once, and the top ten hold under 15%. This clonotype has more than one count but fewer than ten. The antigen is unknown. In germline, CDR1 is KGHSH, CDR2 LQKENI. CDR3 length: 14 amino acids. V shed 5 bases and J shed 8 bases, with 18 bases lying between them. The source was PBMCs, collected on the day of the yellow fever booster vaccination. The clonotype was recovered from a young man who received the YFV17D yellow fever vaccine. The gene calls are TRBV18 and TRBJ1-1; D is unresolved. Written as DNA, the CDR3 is TGTGCCAGCTCAAACCAAGAGCTACAATCCGAAGCTTTCTTT. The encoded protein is CASSNQELQSEAFF.